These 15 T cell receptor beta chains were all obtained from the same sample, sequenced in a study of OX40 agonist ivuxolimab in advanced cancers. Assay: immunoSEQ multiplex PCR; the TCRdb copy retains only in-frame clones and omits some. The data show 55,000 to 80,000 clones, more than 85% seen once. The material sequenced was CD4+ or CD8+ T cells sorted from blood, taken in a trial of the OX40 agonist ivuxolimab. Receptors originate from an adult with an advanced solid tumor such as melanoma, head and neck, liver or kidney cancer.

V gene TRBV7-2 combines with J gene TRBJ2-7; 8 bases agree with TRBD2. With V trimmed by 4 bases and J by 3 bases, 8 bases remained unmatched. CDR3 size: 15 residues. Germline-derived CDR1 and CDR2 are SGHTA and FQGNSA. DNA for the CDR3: TGTGCCAGCAGCTCGAGAGTAGCGGGACACTACGAGCAGTACTTC. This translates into CASSSRVAGHYEQYF.

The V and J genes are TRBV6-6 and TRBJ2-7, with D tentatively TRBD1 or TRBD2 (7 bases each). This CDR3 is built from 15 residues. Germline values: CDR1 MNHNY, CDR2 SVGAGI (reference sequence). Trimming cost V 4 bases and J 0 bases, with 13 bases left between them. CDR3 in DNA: TGTGCCAGCAGTTTAGGGGGGGACAGCTCCTACGAGCAGTACTTC. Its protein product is CASSLGGDSSYEQYF.

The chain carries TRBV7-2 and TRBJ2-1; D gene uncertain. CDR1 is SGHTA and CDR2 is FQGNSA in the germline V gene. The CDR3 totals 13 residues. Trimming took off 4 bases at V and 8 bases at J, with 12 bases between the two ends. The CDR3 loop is CASSSSPGDEQFF. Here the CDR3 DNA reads TGTGCCAGCAGCTCCTCTCCTGGGGATGAGCAGTTCTTC. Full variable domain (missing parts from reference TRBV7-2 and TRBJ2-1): GAGVSQSPSNKVTEKGKDVELRCDPISGHTALYWYRQSLGQGLEFLIYFQGNSAPDKSGLPSDRFSAERTGGSVSTLTIQRTQQEDSAVYLCASSSSPGDEQFFGPGTRLTVL.

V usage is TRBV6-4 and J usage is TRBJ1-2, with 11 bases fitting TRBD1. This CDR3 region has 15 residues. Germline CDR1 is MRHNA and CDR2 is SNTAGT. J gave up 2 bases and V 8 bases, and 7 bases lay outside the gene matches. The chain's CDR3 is CASGRDRGSNYGYTF. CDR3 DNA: TGTGCCAGCGGACGGGACAGGGGGTCAAACTATGGCTACACCTTC.

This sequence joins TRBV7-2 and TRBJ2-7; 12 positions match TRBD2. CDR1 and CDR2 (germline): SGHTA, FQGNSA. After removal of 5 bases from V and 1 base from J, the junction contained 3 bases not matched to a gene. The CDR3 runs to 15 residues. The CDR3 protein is CASSPLAGGSYEQYF. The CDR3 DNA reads TGTGCCAGCAGCCCCCTAGCGGGAGGGTCCTACGAGCAGTACTTC.

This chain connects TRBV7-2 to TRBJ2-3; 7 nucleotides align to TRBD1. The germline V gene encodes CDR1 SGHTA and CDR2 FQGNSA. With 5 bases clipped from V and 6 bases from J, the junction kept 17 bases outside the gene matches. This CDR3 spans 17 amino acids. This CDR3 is CASSPGVRTGRRDTQYF. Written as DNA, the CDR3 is TGTGCCAGCAGCCCCGGGGTTCGGACAGGCCGTCGGGATACGCAGTATTTT.

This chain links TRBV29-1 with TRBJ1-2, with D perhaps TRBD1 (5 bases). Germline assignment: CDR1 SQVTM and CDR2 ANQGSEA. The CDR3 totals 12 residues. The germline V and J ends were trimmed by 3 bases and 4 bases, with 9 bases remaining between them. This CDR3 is CSVDSGSYGYTF. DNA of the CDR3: TGCAGCGTTGATTCAGGGAGCTATGGCTACACCTTC.

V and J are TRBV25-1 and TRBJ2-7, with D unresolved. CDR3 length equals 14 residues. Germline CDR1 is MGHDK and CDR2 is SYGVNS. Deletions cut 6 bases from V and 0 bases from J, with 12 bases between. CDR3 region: CASRDLRNSYEQYF. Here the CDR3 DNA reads TGTGCCAGCAGAGACCTTCGGAACTCCTACGAGCAGTACTTC.

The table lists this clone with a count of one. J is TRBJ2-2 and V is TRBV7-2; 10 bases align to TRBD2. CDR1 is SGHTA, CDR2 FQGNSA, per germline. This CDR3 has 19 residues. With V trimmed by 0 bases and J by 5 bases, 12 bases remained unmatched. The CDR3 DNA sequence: TGTGCCAGCAGCTTAGCGCCTAGCGGGAGTGCGGGGTGGACCGGGGAGCTGTTTTTT. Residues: CASSLAPSGSAGWTGELFF.

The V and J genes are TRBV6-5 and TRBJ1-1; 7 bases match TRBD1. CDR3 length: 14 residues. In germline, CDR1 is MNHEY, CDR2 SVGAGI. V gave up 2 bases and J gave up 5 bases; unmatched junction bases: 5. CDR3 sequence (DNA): TGTGCCAGCAGTTACGGAGGGGGCAGGACTGAAGCTTTCTTT. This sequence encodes CASSYGGGRTEAFF.

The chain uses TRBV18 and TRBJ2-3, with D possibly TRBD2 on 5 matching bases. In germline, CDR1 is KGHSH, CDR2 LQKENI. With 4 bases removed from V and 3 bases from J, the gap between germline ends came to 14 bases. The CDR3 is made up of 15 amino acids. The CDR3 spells CASSRGSRGTDTQYF. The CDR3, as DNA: TGTGCCAGCTCACGAGGGAGCCGAGGAACAGATACGCAGTATTTT. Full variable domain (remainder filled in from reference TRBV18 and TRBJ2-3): NAGVMQNPRHLVRRRGQEARLRCSPMKGHSHVYWYRQLPEEGLKFMVYLQKENIIDESGMPKERFSAEFPKEGPSILRIQQVVRGDSAAYFCASSRGSRGTDTQYFGPGTRLTVL.

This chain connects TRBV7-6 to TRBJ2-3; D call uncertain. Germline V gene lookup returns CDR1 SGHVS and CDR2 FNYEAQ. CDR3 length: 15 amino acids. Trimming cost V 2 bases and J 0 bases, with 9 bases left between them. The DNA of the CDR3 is TGTGCCAGCAGCTTAACCACGGTTAGCACAGATACGCAGTATTTT. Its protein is CASSLTTVSTDTQYF.

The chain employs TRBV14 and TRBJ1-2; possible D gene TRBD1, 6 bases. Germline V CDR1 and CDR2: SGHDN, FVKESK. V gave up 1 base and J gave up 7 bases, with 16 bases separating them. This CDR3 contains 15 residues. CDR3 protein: CASSQGGGGKSGYTF. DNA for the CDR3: TGTGCCAGCAGCCAAGGTGGGGGGGGCAAGAGTGGCTACACCTTC.

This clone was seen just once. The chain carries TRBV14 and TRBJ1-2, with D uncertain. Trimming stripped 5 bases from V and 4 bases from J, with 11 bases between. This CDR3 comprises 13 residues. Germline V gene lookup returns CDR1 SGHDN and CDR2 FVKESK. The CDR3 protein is CASSSRPLYGYTF. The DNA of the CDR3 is TGTGCCAGCAGCAGCAGACCGCTCTATGGCTACACCTTC.

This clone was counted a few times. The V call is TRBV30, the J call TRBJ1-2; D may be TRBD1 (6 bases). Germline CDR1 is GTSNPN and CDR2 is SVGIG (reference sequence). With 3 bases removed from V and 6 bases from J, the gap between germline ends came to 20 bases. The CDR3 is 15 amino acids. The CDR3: CAWSASPGGGDGYTF. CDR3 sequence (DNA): TGTGCCTGGAGCGCCTCCCCGGGGGGCGGGGATGGCTACACCTTC.